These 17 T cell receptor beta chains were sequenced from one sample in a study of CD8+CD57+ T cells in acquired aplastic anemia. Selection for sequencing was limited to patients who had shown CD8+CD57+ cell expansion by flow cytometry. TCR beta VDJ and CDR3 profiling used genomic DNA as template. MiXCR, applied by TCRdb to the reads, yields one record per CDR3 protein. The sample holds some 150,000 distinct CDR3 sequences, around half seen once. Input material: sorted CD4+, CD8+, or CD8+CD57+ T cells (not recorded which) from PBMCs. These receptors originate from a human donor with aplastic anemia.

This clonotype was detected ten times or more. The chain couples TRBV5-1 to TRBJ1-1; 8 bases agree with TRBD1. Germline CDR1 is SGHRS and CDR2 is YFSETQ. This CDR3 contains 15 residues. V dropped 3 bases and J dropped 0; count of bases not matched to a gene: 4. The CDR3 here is CASSSGTGVNTEAFF. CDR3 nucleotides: TGCGCCAGCAGCTCCGGGACAGGAGTGAACACTGAAGCTTTCTTT.

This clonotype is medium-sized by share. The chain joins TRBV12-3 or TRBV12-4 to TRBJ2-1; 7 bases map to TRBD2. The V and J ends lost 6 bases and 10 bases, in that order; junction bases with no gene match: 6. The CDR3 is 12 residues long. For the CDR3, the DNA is TGTGCCAGCAGCCCGGGGAGGGAAGAGCAGTTCTTC. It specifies CASSPGREEQFF.

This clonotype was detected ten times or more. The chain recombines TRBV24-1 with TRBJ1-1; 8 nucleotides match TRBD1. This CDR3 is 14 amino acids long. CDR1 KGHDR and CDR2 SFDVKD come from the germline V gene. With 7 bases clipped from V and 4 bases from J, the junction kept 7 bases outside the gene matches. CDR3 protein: CATRGQGGVTEAFF. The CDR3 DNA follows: TGTGCCACCAGAGGACAGGGCGGTGTCACTGAAGCTTTCTTT.

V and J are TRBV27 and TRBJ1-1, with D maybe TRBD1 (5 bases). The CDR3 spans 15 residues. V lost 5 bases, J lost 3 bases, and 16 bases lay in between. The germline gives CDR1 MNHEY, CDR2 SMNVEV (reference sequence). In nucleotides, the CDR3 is TGTGCCAGCAGTCCTCAGGGAGGGAGGCACACTGAAGCTTTCTTT. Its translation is CASSPQGGRHTEAFF.

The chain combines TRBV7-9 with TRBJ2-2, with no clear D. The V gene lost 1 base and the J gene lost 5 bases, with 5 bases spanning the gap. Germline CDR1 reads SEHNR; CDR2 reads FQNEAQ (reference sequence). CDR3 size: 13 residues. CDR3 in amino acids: CASSLVTTGELFF. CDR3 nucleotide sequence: TGTGCCAGCAGCTTAGTGACGACCGGGGAGCTGTTTTTT.

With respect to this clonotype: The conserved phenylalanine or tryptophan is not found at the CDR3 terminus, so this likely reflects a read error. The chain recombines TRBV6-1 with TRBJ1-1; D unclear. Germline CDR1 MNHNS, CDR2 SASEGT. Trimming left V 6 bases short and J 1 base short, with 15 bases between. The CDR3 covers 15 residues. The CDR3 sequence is CASSFDISQNTEAFS. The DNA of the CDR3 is TGTGCCAGCAGCTTCGACATATCGCAGAACACTGAAGCTTTCTCT.

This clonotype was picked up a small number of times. The CDR3 region is CASSRRTPSGGANEQFF. In nucleotides, the CDR3 is TGTGCCAGCAGTCGGAGGACCCCTAGCGGGGGGGCCAATGAGCAGTTCTTC. The rearrangement uses TRBV28 and TRBJ2-1; 12 bases map to TRBD2. Germline trimming cut 5 bases from V and 6 bases from J; bases unmatched to any gene: 11. The V gene's germline CDR1 is MDHEN and CDR2 SYDVKM. This CDR3 is built from 17 residues.

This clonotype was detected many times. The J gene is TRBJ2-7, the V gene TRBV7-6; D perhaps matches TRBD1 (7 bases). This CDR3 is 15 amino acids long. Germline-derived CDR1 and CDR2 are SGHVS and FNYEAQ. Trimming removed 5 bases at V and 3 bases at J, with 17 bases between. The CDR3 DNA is TGTGCCAGCAGCCCGAACAGGGGAGGCGACTACGAGCAGTACTTC. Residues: CASSPNRGGDYEQYF.

CDR3 region: CASSLSGATKAFF. In DNA form, the CDR3 reads TGTGCCAGCAGCTTATCAGGGGCGACTAAGGCTTTCTTT. V usage is TRBV5-4 and J usage is TRBJ1-1; tentatively, D is TRBD1 (6 bases). The CDR3 runs 13 residues. V was shortened by 2 bases and J by 11 bases, with 16 bases between the two germline ends. Germline V gene lookup returns CDR1 SGHNT and CDR2 YYREEE (reference sequence).

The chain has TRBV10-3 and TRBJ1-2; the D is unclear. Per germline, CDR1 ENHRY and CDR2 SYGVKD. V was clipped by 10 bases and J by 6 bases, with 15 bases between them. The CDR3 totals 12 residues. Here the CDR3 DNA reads TGTGCCACCCTAGAAACACCAGATGGCTACACCTTC. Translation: CATLETPDGYTF.

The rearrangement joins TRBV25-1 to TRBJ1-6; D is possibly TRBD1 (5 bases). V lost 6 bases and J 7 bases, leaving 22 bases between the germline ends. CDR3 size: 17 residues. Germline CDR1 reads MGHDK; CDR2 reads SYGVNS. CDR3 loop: CASRTTETGRPNSPLHF. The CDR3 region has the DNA TGTGCCAGCAGGACTACTGAAACAGGCCGCCCAAATTCACCCCTCCACTTT. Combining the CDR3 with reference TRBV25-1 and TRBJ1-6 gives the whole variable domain EADIYQTPRYLVIGTGKKITLECSQTMGHDKMYWYQQDPGMELHLIHYSYGVNSTEKGDLSSESTVSRIRTEHFPLTLESARPSHTSQYLCASRTTETGRPNSPLHFGNGTRLTVT.

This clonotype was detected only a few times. The CDR3 region is CSARDPASSYNSPLHF. In nucleotides, the CDR3 is TGCAGTGCTAGAGATCCTGCAAGCTCCTATAATTCACCCCTCCACTTT. The chain uses TRBV20-1 and TRBJ1-6; no clear D gene. CDR3 length: 16 amino acids. The V end lost 0 bases, the J end lost 0 bases, and 9 bases lay between the germline ends. Germline V gene lookup returns CDR1 DFQATT and CDR2 SNEGSKA (reference sequence).

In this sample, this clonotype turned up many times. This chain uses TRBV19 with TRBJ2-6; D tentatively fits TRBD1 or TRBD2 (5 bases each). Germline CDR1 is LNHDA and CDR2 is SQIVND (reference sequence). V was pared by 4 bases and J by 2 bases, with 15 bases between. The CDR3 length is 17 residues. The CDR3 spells CASSRGRGGTGANVLTF. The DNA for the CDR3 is TGTGCCAGTAGTAGGGGCAGAGGAGGAACTGGGGCCAACGTCCTGACTTTC.

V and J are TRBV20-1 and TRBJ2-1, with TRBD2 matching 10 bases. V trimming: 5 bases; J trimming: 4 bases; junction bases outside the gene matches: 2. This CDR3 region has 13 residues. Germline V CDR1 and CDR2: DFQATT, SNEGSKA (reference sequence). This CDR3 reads CSAGLAVYNEQFF. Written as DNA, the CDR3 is TGCAGTGCTGGACTAGCGGTTTACAATGAGCAGTTCTTC.

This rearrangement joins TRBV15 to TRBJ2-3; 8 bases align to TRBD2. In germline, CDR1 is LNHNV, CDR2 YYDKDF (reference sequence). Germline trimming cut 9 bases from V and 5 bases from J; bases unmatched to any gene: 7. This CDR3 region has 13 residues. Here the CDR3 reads CATTGGQRDTQYF. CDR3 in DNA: TGTGCCACTACGGGGGGGCAGAGAGATACGCAGTATTTT.

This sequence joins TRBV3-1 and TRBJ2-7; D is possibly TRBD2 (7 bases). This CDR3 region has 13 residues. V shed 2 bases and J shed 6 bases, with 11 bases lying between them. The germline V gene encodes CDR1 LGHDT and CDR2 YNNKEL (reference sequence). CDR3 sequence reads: CASSQRGGSEQYF. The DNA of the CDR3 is TGTGCCAGCAGCCAAAGGGGGGGGTCCGAGCAGTACTTC.

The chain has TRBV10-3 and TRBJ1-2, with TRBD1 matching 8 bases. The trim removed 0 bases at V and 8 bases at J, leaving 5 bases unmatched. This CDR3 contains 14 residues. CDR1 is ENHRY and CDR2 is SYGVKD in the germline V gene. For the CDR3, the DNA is TGTGCCATCAGTGAGTCGCAGGGGGCGGACGGCTACACCTTC. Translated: CAISESQGADGYTF.